Below are 21 T cell receptor beta chains sequenced from a single sample in a study of vaccination and CD4 T cells after COVID-19. These receptors are not linked to any known antigen. Cultured CD4+ T-cell DNA underwent Oncomine TCR Beta short-read sequencing. TCRdb re-called the PCR reads with MiXCR, one entry per CDR3 protein. Of a few thousand distinct CDR3 sequences listed, approximately 40% are singletons. Treatment given: approximately 9-day PBMC culture with coronavirus spike peptide pools or control peptides (ViraFEST assay). The collection of CD4+ T cells from the unexposed donor took place before the COVID-19 pandemic (2011-2018). Sequencing was carried out using CD4+ T cells from blood, cultured in vitro. These receptors came from a human donor in good health.

The V call is TRBV11-2, the J call TRBJ1-1; possible D gene TRBD1, 6 bases. The CDR3 loop spans 15 amino acids. Germline V gives CDR1 SGHAT, CDR2 FQNNGV. V was shortened by 5 bases and J by 1 base, with 14 bases between the two germline ends. This chain's CDR3 is CASSTNRDTNTEAFF. For the CDR3, the DNA is TGTGCCAGCAGCACAAACAGGGATACGAACACTGAAGCTTTCTTT.

A few counts support this clonotype. The rearrangement joins TRBV12-3 or TRBV12-4 to TRBJ1-1, with D maybe TRBD1 (6 bases). V was clipped by 9 bases and J by 1 base, with 18 bases between them. CDR3 length equals 15 residues. The DNA of the CDR3 is TGTGCCAGTACCCTTTCCGCAGGGGCGAACACTGAAGCTTTCTTT. It is translated as CASTLSAGANTEAFF.

This clonotype occurred a few times. This chain links TRBV6-1 with TRBJ1-2, with 8 nucleotides matching TRBD1. In germline, CDR1 is MNHNS, CDR2 SASEGT. The V and J ends lost 6 bases and 7 bases, in that order; junction bases with no gene match: 10. CDR3 length equals 14 residues. CDR3 region: CASSQDREWGGYTF. CDR3 bases: TGTGCCAGCAGCCAGGACAGGGAATGGGGTGGCTACACCTTC.

The chain has TRBV2 and TRBJ1-1; D gene uncertain. The CDR3 length is 14 residues. V dropped 4 bases and J dropped 5 bases, with 14 bases sitting between them. CDR1 and CDR2 from the germline V gene are SNHLY and FYNNEI. CDR3: CASSVKQEATEAFF. The CDR3 coding sequence is TGTGCCAGCAGTGTTAAGCAGGAAGCAACTGAAGCTTTCTTT.

This clonotype has only a few counts. The V call is TRBV7-3, the J call TRBJ1-1, with D hard to call. From germline, CDR1 is SGHTA and CDR2 FQGTGA. This CDR3 is built from 14 residues. Trimming took 0 bases from V and 2 from J, leaving 7 bases between them. CDR3 region: CASSLTSGNTEAFF. CDR3 nucleotides: TGTGCCAGCAGCTTAACGTCGGGTAACACTGAAGCTTTCTTT.

The V call is TRBV6-1, the J call TRBJ2-7; maybe TRBD1 (5 bases). The germline V gene encodes CDR1 MNHNS and CDR2 SASEGT. V gave up 8 bases and J gave up 6 bases, with 17 bases separating them. The CDR3 runs 13 residues. The CDR3 is CASLLKGLCEQYF. CDR3 coding DNA: TGTGCCAGCCTACTTAAGGGGCTGTGCGAGCAGTACTTC.

This chain joins TRBV20-1 and TRBJ2-3; 11 bases line up with TRBD2. This CDR3 spans 15 amino acids. With V trimmed by 5 bases and J by 5 bases, 9 bases remained unmatched. Germline values: CDR1 DFQATT, CDR2 SNEGSKA (reference sequence). The DNA for the CDR3 is TGCAGTGCTCGCGGGCTAGCGGGGGGATTAGATACGCAGTATTTT. Protein product: CSARGLAGGLDTQYF.

The chain employs TRBV9 and TRBJ2-6; unclear D gene. The ends were cut back, 0 bases at V and 0 bases at J, with 7 bases in the middle. This CDR3 comprises 16 residues. From germline, CDR1 is SGDLS and CDR2 YYNGEE. This CDR3 reads CASSVAPGSGANVLTF. The CDR3 nucleotides read TGTGCCAGCAGCGTAGCTCCGGGCTCTGGGGCCAACGTCCTGACTTTC. The variable domain in full, with the rest retrieved from reference TRBV9 and TRBJ2-6, is DSGVTQTPKHLITATGQRVTLRCSPRSGDLSVYWYQQSLDQGLQFLIQYYNGEERAKGNILERFSAQQFPDLHSELNLSSLELGDSALYFCASSVAPGSGANVLTFGAGSRLTVL.

This clonotype was seen once. A much larger clone lies a single base off, so this may be a read error. This chain connects TRBV20-1 to TRBJ2-7; TRBD2 matches 10 bases. Germline loops: CDR1 DFQATT, CDR2 SNEGSKA (reference sequence). V was clipped by 0 bases and J by 7 bases; unmatched bases: 12. The CDR3 has 16 amino acids. The CDR3 loop reads CSARDPGASGGLEQYF. CDR3 sequence (DNA): TGCAGTGCTAGAGATCCCGGGGCTAGCGGGGGTCTTGAGCAGTACTTC.

The genes are TRBV5-3 and TRBJ2-7; D unclear. TRBV5-3 is treated as an ORF (open reading frame) with a function not yet certain. CDR3 length: 16 amino acids. Trimming left V 3 bases short and J 2 bases short, with 18 bases between. The CDR3 nucleotides read TGTGCCAGAAGCTGTTACAACGACATCCCTCCCTACGAGCAGTACTTC. Protein: CARSCYNDIPPYEQYF.

The count of this clonotype is one. The rearrangement links TRBV12-3 or TRBV12-4 to TRBJ2-7, with D perhaps given as TRBD1 or TRBD2 (5 bases each). This CDR3 has 14 amino acids. Trimming removed 5 bases at V and 5 bases at J, with 16 bases between. CDR3: CASSESGTENEQYF. The CDR3 bases are TGTGCCAGCAGTGAATCCGGGACCGAAAACGAGCAGTACTTC.

CDR3 in DNA: TGTGCCAGTATCCTTGGAGGGGGTAAAAACCAAGAGACCCAGTACTTC. Residues: CASILGGGKNQETQYF. The gene calls are TRBV19 and TRBJ2-5; D may correspond to TRBD1 or TRBD2 (6 bases each). V was clipped by 7 bases and J by 0 bases, with 18 bases between them. This CDR3 is 16 amino acids long. Germline values: CDR1 LNHDA, CDR2 SQIVND (reference sequence).

This clonotype was detected a few times. V usage is TRBV7-8 and J usage is TRBJ1-1, with 7 positions matching TRBD1. The germline gives CDR1 SGHVS, CDR2 FQNEAQ. The CDR3 is 13 residues long. V lost 5 bases to trimming and J lost 7 bases; unmatched junction nucleotides: 7. This CDR3 is CASSLRTGIEAFF. In nucleotides, the CDR3 is TGTGCCAGCAGCCTCAGGACAGGAATTGAAGCTTTCTTT.

CDR3 region: CASSLISTEAFF. As DNA, the CDR3 is TGTGCCAGCAGCTTAATAAGCACTGAAGCTTTCTTT. The V call is TRBV7-9, the J call TRBJ1-1; D unclear. V was shortened by 2 bases and J by 4 bases, with 5 bases between the two germline ends. This CDR3 is built from 12 residues. CDR1 is SEHNR and CDR2 is FQNEAQ in the germline V gene (reference sequence).

This chain uses TRBV10-1 with TRBJ1-1, with D perhaps TRBD1 (5 bases). CDR3 length: 13 residues. Germline-derived CDR1 and CDR2 are WNHNN and SYGVQD (reference sequence). V lost 2 bases and J 7 bases, leaving 11 bases between the germline ends. The CDR3 DNA reads as TGCGCCAGCAGTGAGGGGGCAAGGGGTGAAGCTTTCTTT. Amino acid sequence: CASSEGARGEAFF.

This clonotype was detected only a few times. As DNA, the CDR3 is TGTGCCAGCAGTGAATCGGGGTATACGCAGTATTTT. Protein product: CASSESGYTQYF. The chain joins TRBV25-1 to TRBJ2-3, with TRBD2 as a possible D gene (5 bases). Trimming pared 1 base from V and 7 bases from J, leaving 6 bases between. The germline gives CDR1 MGHDK, CDR2 SYGVNS. CDR3 size: 12 residues.

This clonotype was seen only a few times. The chain joins TRBV6-4 to TRBJ2-1; D may match TRBD1 or TRBD2 (5 bases each). Germline lookup yields CDR1 MRHNA and CDR2 SNTAGT. Trimming left V 0 bases short and J 5 bases short, with 5 bases between. The CDR3 extends over 13 amino acids. The CDR3 DNA sequence: TGTGCCAGCAGTGACTCGGGACACAATGAGCAGTTCTTC. It specifies CASSDSGHNEQFF.

V usage is TRBV7-8 and J usage is TRBJ2-5, with D possibly TRBD1 on 6 matching bases. In germline, CDR1 is SGHVS, CDR2 FQNEAQ. Deletions cut 0 bases from V and 4 bases from J, with 6 bases between. CDR3 length: 13 amino acids. The DNA for the CDR3 is TGTGCCAGCAGCTTAGCACAGGGAGAGACCCAGTACTTC. Its protein is CASSLAQGETQYF.

The V gene is TRBV2, the J gene TRBJ1-1; weak D call: TRBD1 (5 bases). Trimming pared 7 bases from V and 1 base from J, leaving 10 bases between. The CDR3 has 13 amino acids. CDR1 SNHLY and CDR2 FYNNEI come from the germline V gene. CDR3 in amino acids: CASTQGENTEAFF. The DNA of the CDR3 is TGTGCCAGCACCCAGGGCGAGAACACTGAAGCTTTCTTT.

The gene calls are TRBV7-9 and TRBJ1-1; D ambiguous. The CDR3 sequence is 12 residues long. V lost 3 bases, J lost 2 bases, and 4 bases lay in between. Per the germline V gene, CDR1 is SEHNR and CDR2 is FQNEAQ (reference sequence). Here the CDR3 reads CASSFPNTEAFF. The CDR3, as DNA: TGTGCCAGCAGCTTCCCCAACACTGAAGCTTTCTTT.

V gene TRBV19 combines with J gene TRBJ1-1; the match to TRBD1 covers 10 bases. The junction had 3 bases not matched to a gene; V was cut back by 5 bases and J by 3 bases. The CDR3 is 14 residues long. Germline V gives CDR1 LNHDA, CDR2 SQIVND (reference sequence). CDR3 sequence: CASSDRGPHTEAFF. The CDR3 DNA reads as TGTGCCAGTAGTGACAGGGGGCCACACACTGAAGCTTTCTTT.